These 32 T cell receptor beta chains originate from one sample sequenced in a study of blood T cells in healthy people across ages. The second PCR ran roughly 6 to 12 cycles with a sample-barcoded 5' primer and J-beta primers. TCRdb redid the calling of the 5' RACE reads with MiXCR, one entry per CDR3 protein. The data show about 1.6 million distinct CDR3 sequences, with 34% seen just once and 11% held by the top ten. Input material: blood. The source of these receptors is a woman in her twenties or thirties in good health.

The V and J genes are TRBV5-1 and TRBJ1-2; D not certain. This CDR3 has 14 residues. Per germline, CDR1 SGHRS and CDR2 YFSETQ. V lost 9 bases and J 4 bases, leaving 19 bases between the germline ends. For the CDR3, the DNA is TGCGCCACCAGAGAGGGAGGCCAAAGCTATGGCTACACCTTC. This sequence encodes CATREGGQSYGYTF.

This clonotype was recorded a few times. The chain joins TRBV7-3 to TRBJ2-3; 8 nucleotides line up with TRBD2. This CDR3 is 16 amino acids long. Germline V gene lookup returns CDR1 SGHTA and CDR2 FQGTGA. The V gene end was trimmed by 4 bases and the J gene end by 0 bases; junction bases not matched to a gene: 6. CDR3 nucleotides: TGTGCCAGCAGCTCGGGGGGACTAGGGAGCACAGATACGCAGTATTTT. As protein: CASSSGGLGSTDTQYF. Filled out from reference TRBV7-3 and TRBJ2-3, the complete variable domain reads GAGVSQTPSNKVTEKGKYVELRCDPISGHTALYWYRQSLGQGPEFLIYFQGTGAADDSGLPNDRFFAVRPEGSVSTLKIQRTERGDSAVYLCASSSGGLGSTDTQYFGPGTRLTVL.

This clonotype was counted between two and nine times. CDR3 region: CASSYSPPAVPYEQYF. The CDR3 DNA follows: TGTGCCAGCAGTTACTCCCCCCCTGCGGTCCCCTACGAGCAGTACTTC. This chain joins TRBV6-5 and TRBJ2-7; D gene ambiguous. The CDR3 length is 16 residues. Trimming removed 0 bases at V and 2 bases at J, with 14 bases between. From germline, CDR1 is MNHEY and CDR2 SVGAGI.

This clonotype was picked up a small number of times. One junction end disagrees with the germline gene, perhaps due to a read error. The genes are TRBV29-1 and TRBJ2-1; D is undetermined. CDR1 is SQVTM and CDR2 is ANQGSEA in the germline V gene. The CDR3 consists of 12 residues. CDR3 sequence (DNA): TGCAGCGGTGAATCCAAGTACAATGAGCAGTTCTTC. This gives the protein CSGESKYNEQFF.

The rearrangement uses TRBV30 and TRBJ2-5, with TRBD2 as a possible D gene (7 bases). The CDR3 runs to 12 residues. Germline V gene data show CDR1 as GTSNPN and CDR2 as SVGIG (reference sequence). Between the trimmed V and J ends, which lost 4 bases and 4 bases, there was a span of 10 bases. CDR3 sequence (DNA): TGTGCCTGGAAGGGGGGGCCAGAGACCCAGTACTTC. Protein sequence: CAWKGGPETQYF.

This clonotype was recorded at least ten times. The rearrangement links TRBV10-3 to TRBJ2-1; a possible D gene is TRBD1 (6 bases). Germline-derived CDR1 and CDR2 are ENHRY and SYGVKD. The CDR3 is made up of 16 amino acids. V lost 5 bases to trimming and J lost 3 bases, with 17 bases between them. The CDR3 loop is CAISPVGKGDYNEQFF. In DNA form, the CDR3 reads TGTGCCATCAGTCCGGTCGGTAAGGGGGACTACAATGAGCAGTTCTTC.

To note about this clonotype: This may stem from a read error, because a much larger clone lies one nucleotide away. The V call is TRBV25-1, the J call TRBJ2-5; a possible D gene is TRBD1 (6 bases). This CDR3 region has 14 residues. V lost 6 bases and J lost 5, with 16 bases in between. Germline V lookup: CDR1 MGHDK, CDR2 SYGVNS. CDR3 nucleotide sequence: TGTGCCAGCAGGGAAGGCCGCCAGGGGGAGACCCAGTACTTC. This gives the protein CASREGRQGETQYF.

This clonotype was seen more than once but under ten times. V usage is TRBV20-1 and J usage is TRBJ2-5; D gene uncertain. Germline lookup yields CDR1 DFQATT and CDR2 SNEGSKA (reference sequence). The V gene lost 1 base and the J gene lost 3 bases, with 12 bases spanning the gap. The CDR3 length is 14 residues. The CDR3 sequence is CSARALGQEETQYF. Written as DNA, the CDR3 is TGCAGTGCTAGAGCCCTCGGGCAAGAAGAGACCCAGTACTTC.

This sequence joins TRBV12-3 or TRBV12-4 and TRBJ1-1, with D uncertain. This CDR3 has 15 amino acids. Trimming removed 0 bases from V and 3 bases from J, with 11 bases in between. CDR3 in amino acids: CASSLARAGYTEAFF. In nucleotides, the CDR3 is TGTGCCAGCAGTTTAGCGCGGGCGGGATACACTGAAGCTTTCTTT.

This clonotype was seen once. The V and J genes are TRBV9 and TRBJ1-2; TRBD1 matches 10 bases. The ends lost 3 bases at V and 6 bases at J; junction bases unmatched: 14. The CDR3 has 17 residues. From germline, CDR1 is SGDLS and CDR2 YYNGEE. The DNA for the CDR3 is TGTGCCAGCAGCGAACTCCTGGGACAGGGGCGGAGCCATGGCTACACCTTC. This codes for CASSELLGQGRSHGYTF.

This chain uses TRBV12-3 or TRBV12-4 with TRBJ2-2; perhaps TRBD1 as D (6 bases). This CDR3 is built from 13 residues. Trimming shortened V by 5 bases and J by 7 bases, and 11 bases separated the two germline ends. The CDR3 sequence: CASSPWTVGELFF. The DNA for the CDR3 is TGTGCCAGCAGTCCGTGGACAGTCGGGGAGCTGTTTTTT.

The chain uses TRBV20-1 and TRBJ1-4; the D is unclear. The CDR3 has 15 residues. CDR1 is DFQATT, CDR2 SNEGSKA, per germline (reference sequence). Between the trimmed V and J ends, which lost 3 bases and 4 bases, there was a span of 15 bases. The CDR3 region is CSASSCGAFNEKLFF. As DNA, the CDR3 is TGCAGTGCTAGTAGCTGTGGAGCGTTTAATGAAAAACTGTTTTTT.

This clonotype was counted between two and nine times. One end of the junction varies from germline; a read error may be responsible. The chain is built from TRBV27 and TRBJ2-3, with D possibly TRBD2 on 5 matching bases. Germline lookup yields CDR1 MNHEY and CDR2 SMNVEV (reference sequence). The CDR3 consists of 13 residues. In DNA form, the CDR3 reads TGTGCCAGCAGTTTTGTATTTGGAGGTACGCTGTATTTT. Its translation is CASSFVFGGTLYF.

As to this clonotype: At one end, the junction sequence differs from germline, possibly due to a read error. The CDR3 sequence is CVSSPTGPNQPQHF. The CDR3 DNA is TGTGTCAGCAGTCCGACAGGCCCCAATCAGCCCCAGCATTTT. V usage is TRBV12-3 or TRBV12-4 and J usage is TRBJ1-5; D perhaps matches TRBD1 (6 bases). The CDR3 consists of 14 residues.

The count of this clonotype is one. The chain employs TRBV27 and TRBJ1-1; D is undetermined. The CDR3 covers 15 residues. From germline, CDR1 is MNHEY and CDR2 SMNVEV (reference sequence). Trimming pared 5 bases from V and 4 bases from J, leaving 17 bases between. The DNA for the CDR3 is TGTGCCAGCAGTCGCAAGGGAGGTTTTGGCACTGAAGCTTTCTTT. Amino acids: CASSRKGGFGTEAFF.

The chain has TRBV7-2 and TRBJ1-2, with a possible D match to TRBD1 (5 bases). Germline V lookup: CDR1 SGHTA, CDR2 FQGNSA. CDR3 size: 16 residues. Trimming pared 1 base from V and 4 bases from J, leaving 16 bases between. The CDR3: CASSLDLDSSPYGYTF. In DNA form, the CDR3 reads TGTGCCAGCAGCTTAGACCTCGACAGCTCTCCCTATGGCTACACCTTC.

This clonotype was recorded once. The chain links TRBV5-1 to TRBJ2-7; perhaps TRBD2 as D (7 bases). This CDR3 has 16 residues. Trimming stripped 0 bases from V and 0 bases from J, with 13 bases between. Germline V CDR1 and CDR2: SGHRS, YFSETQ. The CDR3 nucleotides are TGCGCCAGCAGCTTGGAACAGGGACTATCCTCCTACGAGCAGTACTTC. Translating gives CASSLEQGLSSYEQYF.

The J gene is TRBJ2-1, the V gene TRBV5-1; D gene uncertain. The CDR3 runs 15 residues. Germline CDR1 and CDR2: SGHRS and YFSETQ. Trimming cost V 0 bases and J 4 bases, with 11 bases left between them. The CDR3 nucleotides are TGCGCCAGCAGCTTGGCCGAGACACCTTACAATGAGCAGTTCTTC. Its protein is CASSLAETPYNEQFF.

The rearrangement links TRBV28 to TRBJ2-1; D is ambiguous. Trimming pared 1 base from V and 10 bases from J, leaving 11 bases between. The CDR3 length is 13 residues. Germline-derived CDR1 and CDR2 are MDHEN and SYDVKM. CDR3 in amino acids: CASSLSVLREQFF. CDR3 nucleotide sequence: TGTGCCAGCAGTTTATCGGTTCTGAGGGAGCAGTTCTTC.

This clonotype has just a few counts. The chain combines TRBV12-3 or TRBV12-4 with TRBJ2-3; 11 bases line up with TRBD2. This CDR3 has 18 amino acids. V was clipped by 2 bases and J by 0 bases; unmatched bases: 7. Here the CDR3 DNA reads TGTGCCAGCAGTTTACTATTGACTAGCGGGAAGAGCACAGATACGCAGTATTTT. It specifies CASSLLLTSGKSTDTQYF.

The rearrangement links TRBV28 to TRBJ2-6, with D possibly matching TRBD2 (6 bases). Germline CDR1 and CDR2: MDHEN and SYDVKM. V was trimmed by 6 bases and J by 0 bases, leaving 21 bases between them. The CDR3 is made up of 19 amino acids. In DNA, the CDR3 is TGTGCCAGCAGCTTGTGGCCCCCCCGGGAGTCCTCTGGGGCCAACGTCCTGACTTTC. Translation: CASSLWPPRESSGANVLTF.

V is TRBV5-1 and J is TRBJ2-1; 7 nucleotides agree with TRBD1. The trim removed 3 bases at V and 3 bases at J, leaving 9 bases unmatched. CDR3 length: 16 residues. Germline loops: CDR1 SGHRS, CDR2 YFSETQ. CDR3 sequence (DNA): TGCGCCAGCAGCTGGGTGACAGGGTACGGCTACAATGAGCAGTTCTTC. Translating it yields CASSWVTGYGYNEQFF.

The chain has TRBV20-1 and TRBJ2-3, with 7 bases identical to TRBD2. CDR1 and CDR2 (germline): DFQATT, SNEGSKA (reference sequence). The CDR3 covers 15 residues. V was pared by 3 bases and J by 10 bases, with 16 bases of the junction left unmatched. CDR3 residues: CSARNPAGVDEAQYF. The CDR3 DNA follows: TGCAGTGCTAGGAACCCGGCGGGGGTCGACGAGGCGCAGTATTTT.

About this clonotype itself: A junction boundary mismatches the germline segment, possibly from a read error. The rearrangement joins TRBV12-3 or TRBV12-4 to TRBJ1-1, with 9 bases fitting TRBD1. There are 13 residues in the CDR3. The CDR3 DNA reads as TGTGCCAGCAGTCGGACAGGGGACACTGGAGCTTTCTTT. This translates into CASSRTGDTGAFF.

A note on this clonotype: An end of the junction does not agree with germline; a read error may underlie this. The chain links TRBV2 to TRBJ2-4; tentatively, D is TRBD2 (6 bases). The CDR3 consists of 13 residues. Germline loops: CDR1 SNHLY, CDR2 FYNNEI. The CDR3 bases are TGTGTCAGCAGTGAAGAGGGGAGGAACGGGCAGTACTTC. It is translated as CVSSEEGRNGQYF.

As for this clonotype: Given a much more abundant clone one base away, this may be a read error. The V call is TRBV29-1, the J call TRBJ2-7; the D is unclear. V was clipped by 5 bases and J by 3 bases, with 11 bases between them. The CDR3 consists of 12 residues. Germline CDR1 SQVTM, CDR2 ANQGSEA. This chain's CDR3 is CSVSAVSYEQYF. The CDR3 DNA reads TGCAGCGTTAGTGCGGTCAGCTACGAGCAGTACTTC.

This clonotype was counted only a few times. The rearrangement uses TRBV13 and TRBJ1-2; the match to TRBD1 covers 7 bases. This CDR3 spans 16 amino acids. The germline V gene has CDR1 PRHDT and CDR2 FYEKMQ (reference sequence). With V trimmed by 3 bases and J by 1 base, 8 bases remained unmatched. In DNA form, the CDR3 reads TGTGCCAGCAGCTTTGGGCAGGGGGAAAATAACTATGGCTACACCTTC. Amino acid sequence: CASSFGQGENNYGYTF.

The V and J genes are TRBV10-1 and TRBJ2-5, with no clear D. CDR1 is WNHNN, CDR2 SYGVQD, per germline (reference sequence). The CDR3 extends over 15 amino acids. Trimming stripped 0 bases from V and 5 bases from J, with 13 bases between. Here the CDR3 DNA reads TGCGCCAGCAGTGAGTCGACTCAGCGTCGGGAGACCCAGTACTTC. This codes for CASSESTQRRETQYF.

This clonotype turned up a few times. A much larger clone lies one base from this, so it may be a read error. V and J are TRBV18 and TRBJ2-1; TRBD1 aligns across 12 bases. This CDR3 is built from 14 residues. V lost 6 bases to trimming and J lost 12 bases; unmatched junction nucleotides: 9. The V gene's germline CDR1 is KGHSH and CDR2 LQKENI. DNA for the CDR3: TGTGCCAGCTCCCTGGGACAGGGGGCCCATGGGCAGTTCTTC. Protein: CASSLGQGAHGQFF.

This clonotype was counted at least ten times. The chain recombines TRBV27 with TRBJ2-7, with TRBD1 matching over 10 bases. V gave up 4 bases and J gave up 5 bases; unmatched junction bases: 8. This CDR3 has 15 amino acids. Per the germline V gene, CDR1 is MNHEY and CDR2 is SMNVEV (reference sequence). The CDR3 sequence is CASSSFSGTGDEQYF. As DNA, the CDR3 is TGTGCCAGCAGTTCTTTTTCCGGGACAGGGGACGAGCAGTACTTC.

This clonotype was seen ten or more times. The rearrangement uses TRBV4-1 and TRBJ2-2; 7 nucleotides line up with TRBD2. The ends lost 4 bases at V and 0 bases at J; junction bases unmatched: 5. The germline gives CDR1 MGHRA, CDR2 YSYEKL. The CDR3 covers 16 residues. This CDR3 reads CASSPSSGANTGELFF. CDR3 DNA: TGCGCCAGCAGCCCATCTAGCGGCGCGAACACCGGGGAGCTGTTTTTT.

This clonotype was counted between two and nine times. The CDR3 bases are TGCAGTGCCGCTAGCGGGTCCCCCTCCTACAATGAGCAGTTCTTC. It is translated as CSAASGSPSYNEQFF. The chain couples TRBV20-1 to TRBJ2-1; 8 bases are shared with TRBD2. The CDR3 consists of 15 residues. V trimming: 6 bases; J trimming: 0 bases; junction bases outside the gene matches: 7. CDR1 is DFQATT and CDR2 is SNEGSKA in the germline V gene (reference sequence).